This entry features one T cell receptor beta chain sequence. Method: immunoSEQ multiplex PCR; TCRdb's copy keeps in-frame clones and lacks some. The sample has fewer than 110,000 clones, 85% seen once. The V end lost 5 bases, the J end lost 3 bases, and 13 bases lay between the germline ends. CDR3 length: 15 residues. CDR1 SGHTA and CDR2 FQGTGA come from the germline V gene. The source of the sample is a study of blood T cell repertoires in COVID-19. The sequence was collected from a woman in her 70s with active or convalescent COVID-19. The sample consisted of peripheral blood. J is TRBJ2-2 and V is TRBV7-3; weak D call: TRBD2 (6 bases). In DNA, the CDR3 is TGTGCCAGCAGCCCCGGGACTCACGACACCGGGGAGCTGTTTTTT. This gives the protein CASSPGTHDTGELFF. The full variable domain, rest sourced from reference TRBV7-3 and TRBJ2-2, is GAGVSQTPSNKVTEKGKYVELRCDPISGHTALYWYRQSLGQGPEFLIYFQGTGAADDSGLPNDRFFAVRPEGSVSTLKIQRTERGDSAVYLCASSPGTHDTGELFFGEGSRLTVL.